The source of this T cell receptor beta chain is a study of T cell responses to AZD1222 COVID-19 vaccine. In this sample, this clone turned up once. The data were produced by immunoSEQ multiplex PCR, yet TCRdb's version contains in-frame clones alone and is incomplete. The data show about 100,000 clones, 88% seen once. Trimming removed 2 bases at V and 7 bases at J, with 12 bases between. Germline V gene lookup returns CDR1 LGHNA and CDR2 YNFKEQ. This CDR3 has 14 residues. The TCR originated in an adult in good health. V and J are TRBV4-2 and TRBJ2-1, with D possibly TRBD2 on 5 matching bases. The sequencing here drew on peripheral blood, taken on day 0 of AZD1222 vaccination. The CDR3 coding sequence is TGTGCCAGCAGCCAATTGAGGAGAGGGAATGAGCAGTTCTTC. As protein: CASSQLRRGNEQFF.